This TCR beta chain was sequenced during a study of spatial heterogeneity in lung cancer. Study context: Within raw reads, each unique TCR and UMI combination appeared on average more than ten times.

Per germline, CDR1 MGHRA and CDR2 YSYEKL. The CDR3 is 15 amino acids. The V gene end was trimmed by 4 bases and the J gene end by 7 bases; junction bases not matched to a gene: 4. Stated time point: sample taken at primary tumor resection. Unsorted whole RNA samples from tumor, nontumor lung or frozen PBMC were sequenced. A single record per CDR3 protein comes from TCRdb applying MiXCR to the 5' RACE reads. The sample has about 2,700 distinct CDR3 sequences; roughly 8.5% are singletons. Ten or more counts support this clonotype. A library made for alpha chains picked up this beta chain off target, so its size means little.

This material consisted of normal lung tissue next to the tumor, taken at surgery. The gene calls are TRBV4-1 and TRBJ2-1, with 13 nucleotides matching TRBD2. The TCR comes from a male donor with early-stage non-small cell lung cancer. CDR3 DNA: TGCGCCAGCAGCCCACTAGCGGGAGGGACGAATGAGCAGTTCTTC. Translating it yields CASSPLAGGTNEQFF.